This T cell receptor beta chain was obtained from a study of tumor-infiltrating lymphocytes in primary liver carcinoma. Study background: Both sexes were represented among patients, who were 30 to 69 years old. Findings and caveats of the study: Pairs comparing tumor with adjacent tissue or blood overlapped less than pairs drawn from tumor regions.

With 500 ng total RNA as template and a constant-region primer, TCR beta cDNA was made. Generation of the TCR beta libraries relied on three nested multiplex PCR rounds using slightly modified ARM-PCR. In the first two PCR rounds, TRBV1-TRBV30 forward primers were paired with a C-beta reverse primer, and each round lasted roughly 9 cycles. TCRdb reprocessed the multiplex PCR reads via MiXCR and lists one record per CDR3 protein. The table records 75,000 to 80,000 distinct CDR3 sequences, approximately 70% of them present only once. Germline CDR1 MNHNY, CDR2 SVGAGI (reference sequence). The V segment lost 2 bases and the J segment 4 bases; nucleotides outside the gene matches: 6. This CDR3 has 15 residues. This clonotype was seen only a few times. Its antigen is still unknown. This may arise from a read error, as a much more abundant clone is one base away. Both RNA and DNA were isolated together from about 21-30 mg of bulk tissue that had not been sorted.

V and J are TRBV6-6 and TRBJ2-3, with 7 bases lining up with TRBD2. This clonotype originated in a man in his forties with primary liver carcinoma and hepatitis B virus infection. The source material was tumor-adjacent normal liver tissue. Written as DNA, the CDR3 is TGTGCCAGCAGTTACACGGGACGGGGGGCAGATACGCAGTATTTT. This gives the protein CASSYTGRGADTQYF.